This TCR beta chain was profiled in a study of OX40 agonist ivuxolimab in advanced cancers. The overall study: There were three patients with partial responses, one having hepatocellular carcinoma and two cutaneous melanoma. General study findings and limits: Part of the nonresponder group also had normalized T-cell clonal expansion that was low. Average numbers of expanded clones were greater in CD8+ T cells than in CD4+.

As to this clone: What it recognizes is unknown.

The protocol was immunoSEQ multiplex PCR, while the TCRdb copy is restricted to in-frame clones and leaves out a portion. The sample yields under 80,000 clones, over 85% seen once. The CDR3 length is 11 residues. Trimming stripped 4 bases from V and 4 bases from J, with 4 bases between. The germline V gene encodes CDR1 SGHTA and CDR2 FQGNSA. This TCR was sampled from an adult with an advanced solid tumor such as melanoma, head and neck, liver or kidney cancer. Sequenced here: CD4+ or CD8+ T cells sorted from blood, sampled in a trial of the OX40 agonist ivuxolimab. J is TRBJ1-2 and V is TRBV7-2; D is ambiguous. The chain's CDR3 is CASSSSYGYTF. CDR3 DNA sequence: TGTGCCAGCAGCTCGTCCTATGGCTACACCTTC.